What follows are 9 T cell receptor beta chains derived from one specimen sequenced in a study of blood T cell repertoires in COVID-19. Assay used: immunoSEQ multiplex PCR; TCRdb lists only in-frame clones, some missing. The table records hundreds of thousands of clones, about 87% of them present only once. Sequenced: PBMCs or T cells enriched from blood (not recorded which). Receptor source: a woman in her forties or fifties who had recovered from COVID-19.

The rearrangement uses TRBV10-2 and TRBJ2-7, with D possibly being TRBD1 (5 bases). Germline V lookup: CDR1 WSHSY, CDR2 SAAADI. With 3 bases removed from V and 2 bases from J, the gap between germline ends came to 8 bases. This CDR3 contains 13 residues. In DNA form, the CDR3 reads TGCGCCAGCAGTGACCCGGACACCTACGAGCAGTACTTC. It specifies CASSDPDTYEQYF.

The V call is TRBV19, the J call TRBJ2-3, with 8 positions matching TRBD2. This CDR3 is built from 15 residues. Per the germline V gene, CDR1 is LNHDA and CDR2 is SQIVND (reference sequence). V shed 6 bases, J shed 0 bases, and the junction held 5 bases outside the gene matches. CDR3 in DNA: TGTGCCAGTAGGGGGACTAGTATGAGCACAGATACGCAGTATTTT. This codes for CASRGTSMSTDTQYF.

With respect to this clone: The sample carries other DNA sequences with the same CDR3. The chain couples TRBV27 to TRBJ2-7, with TRBD1 matching 8 bases. This CDR3 is 14 amino acids long. J was trimmed by 1 base and V by 4 bases; bases with no gene match: 3. Germline V gene sequence: CDR1 MNHEY, CDR2 SMNVEV (reference sequence). The CDR3 protein is CASSSTGGSYEQYF. In nucleotides, the CDR3 is TGTGCCAGCAGTTCCACAGGGGGGTCCTACGAGCAGTACTTC.

The rearrangement uses TRBV5-1 and TRBJ2-1; no definite D call. CDR3 length: 14 amino acids. V was pared by 0 bases and J by 5 bases, with 9 bases between. Germline loops: CDR1 SGHRS, CDR2 YFSETQ. CDR3 in amino acids: CASSLGQRHNEQFF. CDR3 nucleotide sequence: TGCGCCAGCAGCTTGGGGCAGCGTCACAATGAGCAGTTCTTC.

This chain uses TRBV5-1 with TRBJ1-2; weak D call: TRBD1 (5 bases). V was cut by 2 bases and J by 5 bases, with 10 bases left in between. Germline V lookup: CDR1 SGHRS, CDR2 YFSETQ. This CDR3 is built from 13 residues. CDR3 region: CASSFDRNYGYTF. The CDR3 DNA sequence: TGCGCCAGCAGCTTCGACAGAAATTATGGCTACACCTTC.

This CDR3 reads CASSLGRQETQYF. The CDR3 DNA follows: TGTGCCAGCAGCTTAGGTAGACAAGAGACCCAGTACTTC. This chain connects TRBV7-2 to TRBJ2-5, with D unclear. The CDR3 totals 13 residues. Germline CDR1 reads SGHTA; CDR2 reads FQGNSA. V was pared by 1 base and J by 2 bases, with 5 bases between.

The genes are TRBV6-2 or TRBV6-3 and TRBJ2-1; a possible D gene is TRBD2 (5 bases). Germline CDR1 and CDR2: MNHEY and SVGEGT. The length of the CDR3 is 16 residues. Trimming took 2 bases from V and 5 from J, leaving 16 bases between them. CDR3 region: CASSYHSGALNNEQFF. As DNA, the CDR3 is TGTGCCAGCAGTTACCACAGCGGAGCCCTAAACAATGAGCAGTTCTTC.

This sequence joins TRBV11-2 and TRBJ1-3; 7 nucleotides agree with TRBD1. Germline CDR1 reads SGHAT; CDR2 reads FQNNGV. This CDR3 contains 15 residues. The ends lost 6 bases at V and 3 bases at J; junction bases unmatched: 8. The CDR3 sequence: CASSIQGHIGNTIYF. DNA of the CDR3: TGTGCCAGCAGTATACAGGGGCACATTGGAAACACCATATATTTT.

This clone was seen only once. The chain recombines TRBV11-1 with TRBJ2-1; 10 bases fit TRBD2. Germline V CDR1 and CDR2: SGHAT, FQDESV (reference sequence). J lost 8 bases, V lost 5 bases, and 12 bases had no gene match. The CDR3 runs 16 residues. CDR3 residues: CASSDPRTSGGDEQFF. CDR3 DNA: TGTGCCAGCAGCGACCCCAGGACTAGCGGTGGCGATGAGCAGTTCTTC.